This passage covers 12 T cell receptor beta chains from one sample sequenced in a study of sequential checkpoint blockade in melanoma. As to treatment: randomized to nivolumab then ipilimumab (arm A) or the reverse (arm B). Sequencing used immunoSEQ multiplex PCR; TCRdb keeps in-frame clones, though not all of them. The sample contains more than 10,000 clones, 70% to 80% of which appear only once. Sequenced here: CD8+ T cells sorted from blood (inferred from file names), sampled from a patient given nivolumab and ipilimumab in sequence. All receptors derive from a human donor with melanoma.

The V gene is TRBV7-6, the J gene TRBJ1-5; tentative D call: TRBD1 (6 bases). V lost 1 base, J lost 6 bases, and 10 bases lay in between. CDR1 is SGHVS and CDR2 is FNYEAQ in the germline V gene. The CDR3 consists of 14 residues. CDR3 residues: CASSLEAGAQPQHF. In DNA, the CDR3 is TGTGCCAGCAGCTTAGAGGCGGGGGCTCAGCCCCAGCATTTT.

V usage is TRBV29-1 and J usage is TRBJ2-7, with 9 positions matching TRBD2. J was trimmed by 0 bases and V by 4 bases; bases with no gene match: 4. This CDR3 spans 14 amino acids. CDR1 and CDR2 from the germline V gene are SQVTM and ANQGSEA. The chain's CDR3 is CSVASGTLSYEQYF. CDR3 bases: TGCAGCGTTGCTAGCGGGACCCTCTCCTACGAGCAGTACTTC.

The chain joins TRBV19 to TRBJ1-5, with 7 nucleotides matching TRBD1. This CDR3 is 15 amino acids long. Per the germline V gene, CDR1 is LNHDA and CDR2 is SQIVND (reference sequence). Trimming cost V 5 bases and J 5 bases; bases outside gene matches: 9. As DNA, the CDR3 is TGTGCCAGTAGTTCAAACAGGGGAGGTTATCAGCCCCAGCATTTT. The encoded protein is CASSSNRGGYQPQHF. Combining the CDR3 with reference TRBV19 and TRBJ1-5 gives the whole variable domain DGGITQSPKYLFRKEGQNVTLSCEQNLNHDAMYWYRQDPGQGLRLIYYSQIVNDFQKGDIAEGYSVSREKKESFPLTVTSAQKNPTAFYLCASSSNRGGYQPQHFGDGTRLSIL.

The rearrangement links TRBV6-1 to TRBJ1-3, with D unresolved. The germline V and J ends were trimmed by 4 bases and 0 bases, with 7 bases remaining between them. This CDR3 is 14 amino acids long. The germline V gene encodes CDR1 MNHNS and CDR2 SASEGT. For the CDR3, the DNA is TGTGCCAGCAGTGCCTTGAGCTCTGGAAACACCATATATTTT. It translates to CASSALSSGNTIYF.

The chain employs TRBV2 and TRBJ2-3; 11 nucleotides agree with TRBD2. The CDR3 length is 17 residues. V was pared by 3 bases and J by 1 base, with 6 bases of the junction left unmatched. Looked up from germline, CDR1 is SNHLY and CDR2 is FYNNEI. CDR3 sequence (DNA): TGTGCCAGCAGTGATTCCGGGGGACTAGCGGGCACAGATACGCAGTATTTT. This gives the protein CASSDSGGLAGTDTQYF.

The V gene is TRBV13, the J gene TRBJ2-1; weak D call: TRBD2 (6 bases). CDR3 length: 15 amino acids. Trimming took 0 bases from V and 2 from J, leaving 8 bases between them. Germline V lookup: CDR1 PRHDT, CDR2 FYEKMQ (reference sequence). The CDR3 sequence is CASSLGSGTYNEQFF. CDR3 sequence (DNA): TGTGCCAGCAGCTTAGGTAGCGGAACCTACAATGAGCAGTTCTTC.

The chain employs TRBV6-4 and TRBJ2-7; 7 bases fit TRBD1. Germline V CDR1 and CDR2: MRHNA, SNTAGT. J lost 6 bases, V lost 1 base, and 9 bases had no gene match. The CDR3 length is 15 residues. The CDR3 DNA reads as TGTGCCAGCAGTGACTTTGAGACAGGGATTGGCGAGCAGTACGTC. It encodes CASSDFETGIGEQYV.

V is TRBV19 and J is TRBJ1-1, with a possible D match to TRBD1 (5 bases). CDR3 size: 12 residues. Trimming removed 6 bases at V and 7 bases at J, with 12 bases between. Per the germline V gene, CDR1 is LNHDA and CDR2 is SQIVND (reference sequence). CDR3 nucleotides: TGTGCCAGTAGGACAGCTGATTTTGAAGCTTTCTTT. This codes for CASRTADFEAFF.

The chain couples TRBV6-1 to TRBJ1-5; the match to TRBD1 covers 11 bases. The V gene's germline CDR1 is MNHNS and CDR2 SASEGT. V shed 4 bases, J shed 7 bases, and the junction held 6 bases outside the gene matches. The CDR3 has 15 amino acids. The CDR3 sequence is CASSGTGGSWQPQHF. The CDR3, as DNA: TGTGCCAGCAGTGGGACAGGGGGCTCGTGGCAGCCCCAGCATTTT.

The V call is TRBV4-3, the J call TRBJ1-2, with TRBD1 matching 8 bases. The CDR3 runs to 16 residues. With 0 bases clipped from V and 4 bases from J, the junction kept 7 bases outside the gene matches. Germline V lookup: CDR1 LGHNA, CDR2 YSLEER. The CDR3 region has the DNA TGCGCCAGCAGCCAAGATAGGGGACAGGATGTCTATGGCTACACCTTC. Protein sequence: CASSQDRGQDVYGYTF.

The chain is built from TRBV23-1 and TRBJ1-4; D is uncertain. TRBV23-1 is reported as an ORF; its role is uncertain. Trimming removed 6 bases at V and 0 bases at J, with 8 bases between. The CDR3 length is 14 residues. CDR3 nucleotides: TGCGCCAGCAGCTGTATCGCAACTAATGAAAAACTGTTTTTT. It translates to CASSCIATNEKLFF.

This chain connects TRBV5-6 to TRBJ2-7; perhaps TRBD1 as D (6 bases). CDR3 length: 14 residues. Germline CDR1 and CDR2: SGHDT and YYEEEE. Between the trimmed V and J ends, which lost 1 base and 0 bases, there was a span of 8 bases. CDR3 coding DNA: TGTGCCAGCAGCTTGACAGGGAACTCCTACGAGCAGTACTTC. Amino acid sequence: CASSLTGNSYEQYF. Full variable domain (rest looked up from reference TRBV5-6 and TRBJ2-7): DAGVTQSPTHLIKTRGQQVTLRCSPKSGHDTVSWYQQALGQGPQFIFQYYEEEERQRGNFPDRFSGHQFPNYSSELNVNALLLGDSALYLCASSLTGNSYEQYFGPGTRLTVT.